This T cell receptor (beta chain) is drawn from a study of shared clonotypes between healthy human individuals. Study as a whole: CD8 memory received one plate per donor, CD8 naive two, CD4 memory three and CD4 naive three.

The V end was cut by 5 bases, the J end by 5 bases, with 18 bases between. This CDR3 is 15 amino acids long. CDR1 is PRHDT, CDR2 FYEKMQ, per germline (reference sequence). Whole-study results and caveats: A handful of donors showed sharing of around 5% of naive CD4 clonotypes.

Regarding this clone: The antigen is undetermined.

The study drew all its donors from Caucasian adults living in Nashville, Tennessee. To make CD8 memory, CD45RO+ cells were put together with CCR7-negative CD45RA+ TemRA cells. Sequenced by immunoSEQ multiplex PCR; TCRdb stores in-frame clones only, minus some. This table has 85,000 to 100,000 clones, approximately 70% appearing once. The sample was memory CD8+ T cells sorted from blood. Subset here: CD45RO+ cells pooled with CCR7-negative TemRA cells. This TCR was recovered from a man aged 30 to 39 in good health. The chain links TRBV13 to TRBJ1-1; unclear D gene. The CDR3 bases are TGTGCCAGCAGCACGGTCTCTCGGGCAAGGACTGAAGCTTTCTTT. Amino acids: CASSTVSRARTEAFF.